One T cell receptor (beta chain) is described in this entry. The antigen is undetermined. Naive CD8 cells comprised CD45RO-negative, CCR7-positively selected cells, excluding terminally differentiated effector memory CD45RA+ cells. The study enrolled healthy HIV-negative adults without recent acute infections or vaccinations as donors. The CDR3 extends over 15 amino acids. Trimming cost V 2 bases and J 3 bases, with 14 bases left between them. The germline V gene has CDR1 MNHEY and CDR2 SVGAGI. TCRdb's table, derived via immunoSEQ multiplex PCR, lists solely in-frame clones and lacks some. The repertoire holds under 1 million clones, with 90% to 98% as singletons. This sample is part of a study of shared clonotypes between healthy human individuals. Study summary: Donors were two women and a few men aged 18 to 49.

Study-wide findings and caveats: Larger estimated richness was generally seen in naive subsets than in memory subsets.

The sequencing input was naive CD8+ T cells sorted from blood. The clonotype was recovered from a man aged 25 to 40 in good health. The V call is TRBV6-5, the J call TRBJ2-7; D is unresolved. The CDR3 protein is CASSYEVSGLYEQYF. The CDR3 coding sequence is TGTGCCAGCAGTTACGAGGTTTCAGGCCTCTACGAGCAGTACTTC.